The 8 T cell receptor beta chains below were found in one sample sequenced in a study of OX40 agonist ivuxolimab in advanced cancers. Here immunoSEQ multiplex PCR was the method, and the copy in TCRdb shows in-frame clones only, minus some. The sample holds roughly 100,000 clones; roughly 84% are singletons and the top ten take less than 5%. The input for sequencing was CD4+ or CD8+ T cells sorted from blood, taken in a trial of the OX40 agonist ivuxolimab. The receptors shown here come from an adult with an advanced solid tumor such as melanoma, head and neck, liver or kidney cancer.

The V call is TRBV27, the J call TRBJ2-3; D is undetermined. The germline V and J ends were trimmed by 5 bases and 2 bases, with 11 bases remaining between them. This CDR3 has 14 amino acids. Germline V gene data show CDR1 as MNHEY and CDR2 as SMNVEV (reference sequence). CDR3 nucleotide sequence: TGTGCCAGCAGTGGTCTGGGATCCACAGATACGCAGTATTTT. This translates into CASSGLGSTDTQYF.

On this clone: A much larger clone differs by one base, so this may be a read error. The chain is built from TRBV19 and TRBJ2-7, with D unresolved. Germline CDR1 reads LNHDA; CDR2 reads SQIVND (reference sequence). The CDR3 consists of 14 residues. The V and J ends lost 1 base and 0 bases respectively, with 7 bases between them. The CDR3 region has the DNA TGTGCCAGTAGTATAGCGGTGAGCTCCTACGAGCAGTACTTC. The encoded protein is CASSIAVSSYEQYF. Using reference TRBV19 and TRBJ2-7 for the parts outside the CDR3, the full variable domain is DGGITQSPKYLFRKEGQNVTLSCEQNLNHDAMYWYRQDPGQGLRLIYYSQIVNDFQKGDIAEGYSVSREKKESFPLTVTSAQKNPTAFYLCASSIAVSSYEQYFGPGTRLTVT.

This sequence joins TRBV11-2 and TRBJ2-7; 10 bases are a match to TRBD2. This CDR3 is 14 amino acids long. J lost 6 bases, V lost 5 bases, and 7 bases had no gene match. Germline V gives CDR1 SGHAT, CDR2 FQNNGV. In DNA, the CDR3 is TGTGCCAGCAGCATGCTAGCGGGAGAGGTCGAGCAGTACTTC. Amino acid sequence: CASSMLAGEVEQYF.

This chain links TRBV4-3 with TRBJ2-3, with 10 bases fitting TRBD1. The CDR3 sequence is 15 residues long. V was clipped by 5 bases and J by 5 bases; unmatched bases: 7. The V gene's germline CDR1 is LGHNA and CDR2 YSLEER. For the CDR3, the DNA is TGCGCCAGCAGCGTCAGGACAGGGGGACAAGATACGCAGTATTTT. Translation gives CASSVRTGGQDTQYF.

This clone has only a few counts. The chain combines TRBV6-1 with TRBJ1-4, with 10 nucleotides matching TRBD1. The CDR3 spans 12 residues. CDR1 and CDR2 from the germline V gene are MNHNS and SASEGT. After removal of 6 bases from V and 8 bases from J, the junction contained 0 bases not matched to a gene. The CDR3 here is CASRTGGEKLFF. CDR3 sequence (DNA): TGTGCCAGCAGGACAGGGGGCGAAAAACTGTTTTTT.

Here the CDR3 reads CASSRPGLQETQYF. CDR3 in DNA: TGTGCCAGTAGCAGGCCGGGACTTCAAGAGACCCAGTACTTC. V and J are TRBV19 and TRBJ2-5, with a weak D call TRBD2 (6 bases). CDR3 length: 14 amino acids. Trimming cost V 6 bases and J 2 bases, with 13 bases left between them. Germline CDR1 and CDR2: LNHDA and SQIVND (reference sequence).

The gene calls are TRBV4-3 and TRBJ2-3; 8 bases map to TRBD2. V was pared by 0 bases and J by 3 bases, with 5 bases of the junction left unmatched. The CDR3 extends over 16 amino acids. Germline CDR1 reads LGHNA; CDR2 reads YSLEER. The CDR3 here is CASSQESLAGTDTQYF. CDR3 in DNA: TGCGCCAGCAGCCAAGAATCCCTAGCGGGTACAGATACGCAGTATTTT.

The V and J genes are TRBV28 and TRBJ1-2, with 7 bases lining up with TRBD1. CDR1 and CDR2 (germline): MDHEN, SYDVKM. The CDR3 is 14 residues long. The V segment lost 4 bases and the J segment 8 bases; nucleotides outside the gene matches: 10. The CDR3 coding sequence is TGTGCCAGCAGTTCACTCCCAGGGGGTAACGGCTACACCTTC. As protein: CASSSLPGGNGYTF.